Listed below are T cell receptor beta chains from one sample, sequenced in a study of T cell responses to AZD1222 COVID-19 vaccine. The protocol was immunoSEQ multiplex PCR, while the TCRdb copy is restricted to in-frame clones and leaves out a portion. This repertoire shows some 200,000 clones, over 90% found once; its top ten account for about 3.9%. Sequences were derived from peripheral blood, sampled on day 0 of AZD1222 vaccination. These TCRs come from an adult in good health. Each CDR3 is given with its conserved first and last residue. Fields, in order: CDR3 length, D gene, J gene, clone size, V gene, CDR3 protein, CDR3 DNA. D genes are given only for firm matches. Part of the rows lack a size; the others show once, few, many or a class for expanded clones.

15 | . | TRBJ1-1 | . | TRBV7-8 | CASKTPTGSNTEAFF | TGTGCCAGCAAAACCCCCACAGGGTCGAACACTGAAGCTTTCTTT
16 | . | TRBJ1-4 | . | TRBV4-1 | CASSHVTAMGDEKLFF | TGCGCCAGCAGCCACGTGACAGCGATGGGGGATGAAAAACTGTTTTTT
14 | TRBD1 | TRBJ1-1 | . | TRBV29-1 | CSVRTGGLDTEAFF | TGCAGCGTTAGGACAGGTGGTCTGGACACTGAAGCTTTCTTT
15 | . | TRBJ1-6 | . | TRBV6-1 | CASSESGGSATPLHF | TGTGCCAGCAGTGAATCGGGCGGCTCAGCGACTCCCCTCCACTTT
14 | . | TRBJ2-4 | . | TRBV5-5 | CASSLVIAKNIQYF | TGTGCCAGCAGCTTGGTTATAGCCAAAAACATTCAGTACTTC
15 | . | TRBJ2-1 | . | TRBV19 | CASATRGPPYNEQFF | TGTGCCAGTGCAACCCGGGGCCCGCCCTACAATGAGCAGTTCTTC
15 | . | TRBJ1-2 | . | TRBV23-1 | CASSQRRQADYGYTF | TGCGCCAGCAGTCAACGCCGACAGGCTGACTATGGCTACACCTTC
15 | . | TRBJ1-6 | . | TRBV6-5 | CASSYLTGYNSPLHF | TGTGCCAGCAGTTATCTGACAGGATATAATTCACCCCTCCACTTT
15 | TRBD1 | TRBJ1-5 | . | TRBV30 | CAWSFSDRGTQPQHF | TGTGCCTGGAGCTTCTCGGACAGGGGTACTCAGCCCCAGCATTTT
13 | . | TRBJ1-5 | . | TRBV19 | CASSIGRDQPQHF | TGTGCCAGTAGTATCGGCCGGGATCAGCCCCAGCATTTT
11 | . | TRBJ1-2 | once | TRBV10-2 | CASTLGDGYTF | TGCGCCAGTACTCTAGGGGATGGCTACACCTTC
17 | . | TRBJ2-1 | . | TRBV7-9 | CASSSRGNGATDNEQFF | TGTGCCAGCAGCTCTCGGGGGAATGGGGCTACAGACAATGAGCAGTTCTTC
14 | TRBD1 | TRBJ1-2 | . | TRBV6-5 | CASSDRTGQHGYTF | TGTGCCAGCAGCGACCGGACAGGCCAGCATGGCTACACCTTC
14 | . | TRBJ2-2 | . | TRBV18 | CASQYEGNTGELFF | TGTGCCAGCCAGTATGAGGGGAACACCGGGGAGCTGTTTTTT
16 | TRBD1 | TRBJ1-2 | . | TRBV4-1 | CASSQDGQGLGYGYTF | TGCGCCAGCAGCCAAGACGGACAGGGATTGGGTTATGGCTACACCTTC
14 | . | TRBJ2-7 | . | TRBV4-1 | CASSQAFSSGTPYF | TGCGCCAGCAGCCAAGCTTTTTCCTCAGGGACACCGTACTTC
15 | TRBD1 | TRBJ2-3 | . | TRBV7-9 | CASSTGQGNTDTQYF | TGTGCCAGCAGCACAGGACAGGGGAACACAGATACGCAGTATTTT
15 | TRBD1 | TRBJ1-1 | . | TRBV29-1 | CSGQGGRGWNTEAFF | TGCAGCGGGCAGGGGGGCCGGGGGTGGAACACTGAAGCTTTCTTT
14 | . | TRBJ1-1 | . | TRBV7-2 | CASSLAAVDTEAFF | TGTGCCAGCAGCTTAGCGGCGGTTGATACTGAAGCTTTCTTT
15 | TRBD1 | TRBJ2-3 | once | TRBV7-7 | CASSSRQGREDTQYF | TGTGCCAGCAGCTCGCGACAGGGGCGGGAAGATACGCAGTATTTT
14 | . | TRBJ2-5 | once | TRBV7-9 | CASSLNAGQETQYF | TGTGCCAGCAGCTTGAATGCGGGACAAGAGACCCAGTACTTC
13 | . | TRBJ2-5 | . | TRBV5-4 | CASSSGPQETQYF | TGTGCCAGCAGCTCCGGGCCTCAAGAGACCCAGTACTTC
16 | TRBD1 | TRBJ2-1 | . | TRBV6-4 | CASSDSGTGSYNEQFF | TGTGCCAGCAGTGACTCGGGGACAGGGTCCTACAATGAGCAGTTCTTC
12 | TRBD1 | TRBJ1-1 | few | TRBV6-5 | CASSRLQGKAFF | TGTGCCAGCAGTCGGCTACAGGGGAAAGCTTTCTTT
14 | . | TRBJ1-1 | . | TRBV11-1 | CASSLEGRNTEAFF | TGTGCCAGCAGCTTAGAGGGGAGGAACACTGAAGCTTTCTTT
14 | . | TRBJ1-2 | . | TRBV3-1/TRBV3-2 | CASSQEAVLYGYTF | TGTGCCAGCAGCCAAGAGGCAGTTTTATATGGCTACACCTTC
14 | TRBD1 | TRBJ1-6 | . | TRBV19 | CASSGRRGPSPLHF | TGTGCCAGTAGTGGTCGAAGGGGGCCCTCACCCCTCCACTTT
14 | . | TRBJ1-1 | . | TRBV11-2 | CASSLDGRNTEAFF | TGTGCCAGCAGCTTAGACGGGCGGAACACTGAAGCTTTCTTT
14 | . | TRBJ2-7 | . | TRBV14 | CASSHHTSFDEQYF | TGTGCCAGCAGCCACCATACTAGCTTTGACGAGCAGTACTTC